Sequencing of this T cell receptor (beta chain) was carried out in a study of T-cell memory formation after mild COVID-19. Study as a whole: Most TCR clusters belonged to a single donor. Points from the study as a whole: Pre-infection memory contained some responding clones, which suggested that cross-reactive memory had joined.

With constant-segment primers, 5'RACE yielded cDNA libraries of TCR alpha and TCR beta that carried sample barcodes and UMIs. MiXCR was run by TCRdb on the 5' RACE reads, yielding one entry per CDR3 protein. The sample lists approximately 190,000 distinct CDR3 sequences, 18% occurring once. Worth noting for this clonotype: Its cognate antigen is unknown.

The CDR3 consists of 14 residues. The V gene lost 5 bases and the J gene lost 5 bases, with 10 bases spanning the gap. The clonotype originates from an adult woman who had mild COVID-19 (a few samples of this study predate the infection). Cell type and time point are not known. The chain joins TRBV12-3 or TRBV12-4 to TRBJ1-6; D is undetermined. Specimen: PBMCs or a T cell subset sorted from them (not recorded which). The CDR3 protein is CASSRGLDNSPLHF. The DNA for the CDR3 is TGTGCCAGCAGTCGCGGGTTAGATAATTCACCCCTCCACTTT.